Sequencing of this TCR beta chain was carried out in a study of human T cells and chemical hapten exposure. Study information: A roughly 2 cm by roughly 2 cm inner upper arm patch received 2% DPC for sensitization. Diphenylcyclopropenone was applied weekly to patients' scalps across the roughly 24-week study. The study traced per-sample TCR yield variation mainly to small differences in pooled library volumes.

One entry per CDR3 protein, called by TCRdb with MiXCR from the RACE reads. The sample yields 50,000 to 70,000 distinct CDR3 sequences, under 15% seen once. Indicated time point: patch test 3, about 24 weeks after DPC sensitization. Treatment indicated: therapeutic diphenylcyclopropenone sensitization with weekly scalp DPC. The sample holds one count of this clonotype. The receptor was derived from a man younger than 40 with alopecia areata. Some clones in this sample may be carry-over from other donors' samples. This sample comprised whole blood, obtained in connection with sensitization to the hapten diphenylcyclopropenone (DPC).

The CDR3 loop reads CASSASGRRYEQYF. The DNA of the CDR3 is TGTGCCAGCAGTGCCTCGGGACGGAGGTACGAGCAGTACTTC. The rearrangement uses TRBV7-2 and TRBJ2-7; the D call may be TRBD1 or TRBD2 (5 bases each). In germline, CDR1 is SGHTA, CDR2 FQGNSA. The CDR3 is 14 residues long. Deletions cut 6 bases from V and 4 bases from J, with 16 bases between.